A single sample is the source of the 30 T cell receptor beta chains below, sequenced in a study of blood T cells in healthy people across ages. The use of a sample-barcoded 5' primer and a J-beta primer mix characterized a second PCR of roughly 6 to 11 cycles. TCRdb recomputed calls from the 5' RACE reads with MiXCR, one row per CDR3 protein. The sample lists about 730,000 distinct CDR3 sequences, 43% occurring once. The sequenced sample was blood. These TCRs come from a woman aged 55-69 years in good health.

The chain links TRBV7-6 to TRBJ2-2; D is perhaps TRBD1 (7 bases). Germline V gene data show CDR1 as SGHVS and CDR2 as FNYEAQ. V was shortened by 5 bases and J by 8 bases, with 21 bases between the two germline ends. The CDR3 is 16 residues long. CDR3 DNA: TGTGCCAGCAGCCCCGCCGGAGGGGGCGCTTGGGGGGAGCTGTTTTTT. It yields the protein CASSPAGGGAWGELFF.

This clonotype has more than one count but fewer than ten. The V gene is TRBV10-3, the J gene TRBJ2-5; no clear D gene. Germline V lookup: CDR1 ENHRY, CDR2 SYGVKD. V lost 3 bases, J lost 11 bases, and 22 bases lay in between. CDR3 length: 15 amino acids. The chain's CDR3 is CAISEKRFTINEQYF. For the CDR3, the DNA is TGTGCCATCAGTGAAAAGAGGTTTACAATCAATGAGCAGTACTTC.

V is TRBV11-2 and J is TRBJ1-2; D uncertain. The CDR3 sequence is 11 residues long. V was clipped by 2 bases and J by 7 bases, with 5 bases between them. Germline CDR1 and CDR2: SGHAT and FQNNGV. The CDR3 protein is CASSLLGGYTF. Here the CDR3 DNA reads TGTGCCAGCAGCTTACTAGGTGGCTACACCTTC.

The gene calls are TRBV10-3 and TRBJ2-7, with 7 bases identical to TRBD1. The CDR3 totals 15 residues. Germline-derived CDR1 and CDR2 are ENHRY and SYGVKD. V was pared by 10 bases and J by 4 bases, with 16 bases of the junction left unmatched. The CDR3 loop reads CATIPKADRLYEQYF. The CDR3 nucleotides are TGTGCCACTATTCCCAAGGCGGACAGGTTGTACGAGCAGTACTTC.

In its sample, this clonotype was seen many times. CDR3 protein: CASSEGLAASYEQYF. For the CDR3, the DNA is TGCGCCAGCAGCGAGGGACTAGCGGCCTCCTACGAGCAGTACTTC. The chain uses TRBV5-1 and TRBJ2-7, with 11 nucleotides matching TRBD2. Trimming at V came to 4 bases and at J to 0 bases, leaving 3 bases not matched to a gene. The CDR3 loop spans 15 amino acids. The germline V gene encodes CDR1 SGHRS and CDR2 YFSETQ.

This clonotype was observed a few times. The chain couples TRBV4-2 to TRBJ1-5; the D is unclear. The CDR3 length is 15 residues. Trimming removed 3 bases from V and 4 bases from J, with 13 bases in between. Germline CDR1 reads LGHNA; CDR2 reads YNFKEQ. In DNA form, the CDR3 reads TGTGCCAGCAGCCAGGAAGACGGCCTTAATCAGCCCCAGCATTTT. It encodes CASSQEDGLNQPQHF.

This clonotype has a count of ten or more. V and J are TRBV28 and TRBJ2-1, with D maybe TRBD2 (5 bases). The CDR3 totals 13 residues. V dropped 8 bases and J dropped 0 bases, with 8 bases sitting between them. The germline CDR1 and CDR2 sequences are MDHEN and SYDVKM. The CDR3 reads CASSGSSYNEQFF. The CDR3 bases are TGTGCCAGCTCGGGATCCTCCTACAATGAGCAGTTCTTC.

The V gene is TRBV12-3 or TRBV12-4, the J gene TRBJ2-7, with a weak D call TRBD1 (5 bases). This CDR3 is built from 14 residues. Trimming removed 3 bases at V and 5 bases at J, with 14 bases between. The CDR3 region is CASSFGRGSHEQYF. The CDR3 DNA reads as TGTGCCAGCAGTTTTGGTAGGGGATCCCACGAGCAGTACTTC.

The chain joins TRBV10-3 to TRBJ2-3; 8 bases are shared with TRBD2. CDR1 is ENHRY, CDR2 SYGVKD, per germline. J was trimmed by 4 bases and V by 4 bases; bases with no gene match: 1. This CDR3 contains 13 residues. The CDR3 is CAISGGRSDTQYF. The CDR3 DNA reads TGTGCCATCAGTGGCGGGAGGTCAGATACGCAGTATTTT.

CDR3 protein: CASSQRWTQYF. CDR3 DNA sequence: TGTGCCAGCAGCCAAAGGTGGACCCAGTACTTC. This chain uses TRBV12-3 or TRBV12-4 with TRBJ2-7, with D hard to call. The tail of the sequence fits TRBJ2-5 better, so the J call may be wrong. The CDR3 is 11 amino acids.

The chain has TRBV10-3 and TRBJ1-1; 8 bases are shared with TRBD1. Germline lookup yields CDR1 ENHRY and CDR2 SYGVKD. CDR3 length: 14 amino acids. V shed 6 bases, J shed 3 bases, and the junction held 6 bases outside the gene matches. For the CDR3, the DNA is TGTGCCATCAGGAAAACAGGGGGGGACACTGAAGCTTTCTTT. It encodes CAIRKTGGDTEAFF.

Comment on this clonotype: One end of the junction fails to match germline, which may point to a read error. The rearrangement joins TRBV7-2 to TRBJ2-3; 11 bases align to TRBD2. Germline V gene sequence: CDR1 SGHTA, CDR2 FQGNSA. This CDR3 contains 16 residues. CDR3 protein: CASSLGSSGRTATQYF. DNA of the CDR3: TGTGCCAGCAGCTTAGGCTCTAGCGGGAGGACAGCTACGCAGTATTTT.

This chain's CDR3 is CASSTVGGLREKLFF. Written as DNA, the CDR3 is TGTGCCAGCAGTACGGTCGGGGGGTTGAGGGAAAAACTGTTTTTT. This chain links TRBV12-3 or TRBV12-4 with TRBJ1-4, with D possibly being TRBD1 (5 bases). Trimming took 5 bases from V and 8 from J, leaving 18 bases between them. The CDR3 covers 15 residues.

This clonotype was picked up one time. The chain carries TRBV14 and TRBJ2-3; 12 bases agree with TRBD2. Germline values: CDR1 SGHDN, CDR2 FVKESK. There are 20 residues in the CDR3. The V segment lost 0 bases and the J segment 2 bases; nucleotides outside the gene matches: 12. The CDR3 DNA follows: TGTGCCAGCAGCCAAGATCCCTGGACTAGCGGGGTCTTGTTCACAGATACGCAGTATTTT. Translated, it gives CASSQDPWTSGVLFTDTQYF.

This clonotype was observed a handful of times. In nucleotides, the CDR3 is TGCAGTGCCACCATGATGGGGGCTACTAGCGGGATGCATGAGCAGTTCTTC. It specifies CSATMMGATSGMHEQFF. V usage is TRBV20-1 and J usage is TRBJ2-1, with 10 bases aligning to TRBD2. The CDR3 is 17 residues long. Germline trimming cut 6 bases from V and 8 bases from J; bases unmatched to any gene: 19. Looked up from germline, CDR1 is DFQATT and CDR2 is SNEGSKA (reference sequence).

The CDR3 loop reads CASSEKLAGGLEQFF. CDR3 in DNA: TGTGCCAGCAGTGAAAAGTTAGCGGGGGGGCTTGAGCAGTTCTTC. The chain recombines TRBV2 with TRBJ2-1; 11 bases line up with TRBD2. CDR3 length equals 15 residues. With V trimmed by 2 bases and J by 9 bases, 6 bases remained unmatched. From germline, CDR1 is SNHLY and CDR2 FYNNEI.

Points on this clonotype: An end of the junction differs from the germline gene, which may be a read error. The chain links TRBV20-1 to TRBJ2-3, with D unclear. The length of the CDR3 is 12 residues. The germline V gene encodes CDR1 DFQATT and CDR2 SNEGSKA (reference sequence). The CDR3 here is CSATISTDTQYF. As DNA, the CDR3 is TGCAGTGCTACAATCAGCACAGACACGCAGTATTTT.

The chain has TRBV11-2 and TRBJ2-1; no firm D call. Germline-derived CDR1 and CDR2 are SGHAT and FQNNGV. Trimming removed 0 bases at V and 7 bases at J, with 10 bases between. CDR3 length: 14 amino acids. The CDR3 nucleotides are TGTGCCAGCAGCTTAGACCCCGCCAGAAATGAGCAGTTCTTC. This sequence encodes CASSLDPARNEQFF.

This clonotype has just a few counts. V usage is TRBV7-9 and J usage is TRBJ2-7; TRBD1 matches at 7 bases. V lost 4 bases to trimming and J lost 3 bases; unmatched junction nucleotides: 6. CDR1 is SEHNR, CDR2 FQNEAQ, per germline (reference sequence). The CDR3 runs 14 residues. The CDR3 reads CASSWDTGDYEQYF. The CDR3, as DNA: TGTGCCAGCAGCTGGGACACAGGGGACTACGAGCAGTACTTC.

There are a few counts of this clonotype. CDR3 DNA: TGTGCCAGCAGCCGATTAACTAGCGTGGAGACCCAGTACTTC. The encoded protein is CASSRLTSVETQYF. The V gene is TRBV14, the J gene TRBJ2-7; 7 positions agree with TRBD2. Gene TRBJ2-5 matches the end of the DNA better, so the J call may be wrong. The CDR3 is made up of 14 amino acids. Germline lookup yields CDR1 SGHDN and CDR2 FVKESK.

A few counts support this clonotype. The CDR3 DNA reads as TGCAGTGCTAAATCCGCCGGGACTAGCGGGAGGGAGACCTACAATGAGCAGTTCTTC. Protein sequence: CSAKSAGTSGRETYNEQFF. The V and J genes are TRBV20-1 and TRBJ2-1; 16 bases are shared with TRBD2. V lost 4 bases to trimming and J lost 2 bases; unmatched junction nucleotides: 11. From germline, CDR1 is DFQATT and CDR2 SNEGSKA (reference sequence). This CDR3 has 19 residues.

The chain uses TRBV24-1 and TRBJ1-5, with a tentative D call TRBD1 (6 bases). V dropped 5 bases and J dropped 4 bases, with 17 bases sitting between them. There are 16 residues in the CDR3. The germline gives CDR1 KGHDR, CDR2 SFDVKD. The DNA for the CDR3 is TGTGCCACCAGTGGCTGGACAGCTATCAGTAATCAGCCCCAGCATTTT. Translating gives CATSGWTAISNQPQHF.

This clonotype was picked up many times. The chain employs TRBV29-1 and TRBJ2-7; 10 bases match TRBD2. The CDR3 runs 15 residues. Germline V gene lookup returns CDR1 SQVTM and CDR2 ANQGSEA. The ends lost 0 bases at V and 6 bases at J; junction bases unmatched: 8. The DNA for the CDR3 is TGCAGCGTTGAAGATCCCCTAGCGGGAGTAGGCGAGCAGTACTTC. Its translation is CSVEDPLAGVGEQYF.

The gene calls are TRBV4-3 and TRBJ2-1, with D possibly matching TRBD2 (5 bases). Germline V gene lookup returns CDR1 LGHNA and CDR2 YSLEER. V was shortened by 3 bases and J by 8 bases, with 11 bases between the two germline ends. CDR3 length equals 13 residues. CDR3 sequence (DNA): TGCGCCAGCAGCCAGAGAGGGCAGCATGAGCAGTTCTTC. Amino acid sequence: CASSQRGQHEQFF.

This chain connects TRBV20-1 to TRBJ2-4; tentatively, D is TRBD2 (6 bases). Trimming pared 4 bases from V and 3 bases from J, leaving 13 bases between. The CDR3 loop spans 14 amino acids. Germline V gene data show CDR1 as DFQATT and CDR2 as SNEGSKA (reference sequence). CDR3 coding DNA: TGCAGTGCTAACCTAGTGGGGGGCAAAAACATTCAGTACTTC. It yields the protein CSANLVGGKNIQYF.

The genes are TRBV5-1 and TRBJ2-5; TRBD2 matches 7 bases. Germline CDR1 is SGHRS and CDR2 is YFSETQ. The CDR3 is made up of 15 amino acids. The V segment lost 2 bases and the J segment 5 bases; nucleotides outside the gene matches: 9. CDR3 sequence: CASSFGGSIQETQYF. In nucleotides, the CDR3 is TGCGCCAGCAGCTTTGGCGGGAGTATTCAGGAGACCCAGTACTTC.

The rearrangement links TRBV5-1 to TRBJ1-4; D perhaps matches TRBD1 (5 bases). The germline V and J ends were trimmed by 0 bases and 3 bases, with 6 bases remaining between them. The CDR3 is 14 residues long. CDR1 and CDR2 (germline): SGHRS, YFSETQ. The CDR3 here is CASSLATANEKLFF. DNA of the CDR3: TGCGCCAGCAGCTTGGCGACAGCTAATGAAAAACTGTTTTTT.

The sample holds one count of this clonotype. This rearrangement joins TRBV20-1 to TRBJ2-7, with no clear D. Germline V lookup: CDR1 DFQATT, CDR2 SNEGSKA (reference sequence). The CDR3 covers 14 residues. The ends were cut back, 2 bases at V and 3 bases at J, with 14 bases in the middle. The CDR3 nucleotides read TGCAGTGCTAGATTCCCGACGGCAGACTACGAGCAGTACTTC. Its protein product is CSARFPTADYEQYF.

The chain has TRBV6-2 or TRBV6-3 and TRBJ2-5; D is unclear. Germline CDR1 MNHEY, CDR2 SVGEGT. The CDR3 runs 12 residues. The V gene lost 10 bases and the J gene lost 1 base, with 10 bases spanning the gap. The CDR3 is CAISGVQETQYF. DNA of the CDR3: TGTGCCATCTCAGGAGTCCAAGAGACCCAGTACTTC.

This clonotype has only a few counts. As DNA, the CDR3 is TGTGCCAGCAGCTTTGGTTCGGCGGGCAATCAGCCCCAGCATTTT. This encodes CASSFGSAGNQPQHF. The J gene is TRBJ1-5, the V gene TRBV5-5; no definite D call. The CDR3 runs 15 residues. Trimming cost V 2 bases and J 2 bases, with 11 bases left between them. Germline CDR1 and CDR2: SGHKS and YYEKEE (reference sequence).